This TCR beta chain was identified in a study of Ad26.COV2.S vaccination and SARS-CoV-2 variants. Study background: The study gave Ad26.COV2.S intramuscularly, once or twice 56 days apart.

TCRdb keeps only in-frame clones here, not all; method: immunoSEQ multiplex PCR. This sample yields approximately 480,000 clones, of which approximately 88% are seen a single time; around 13% belongs to the top ten. The CDR3 sequence is 16 residues long. Trimming pared 5 bases from V and 1 base from J, leaving 16 bases between. The V gene's germline CDR1 is SGHAT and CDR2 FQNNGV. Regarding treatment: around 19 received Ad26.COV2.S at low or high dose, single or two shots; several received placebo; per-sample allocation not given. Specimens were obtained on day 63 following the first vaccine or placebo injection.

The sequence came from a person aged 18-65 years who received the Ad26.COV2.S COVID-19 vaccine or a placebo. This sequence joins TRBV11-2 and TRBJ2-3; D is possibly TRBD2 (6 bases). The material was peripheral blood, obtained in a trial of Ad26.COV2.S vaccine versus placebo. The CDR3 DNA is TGTGCCAGCAGCCCCACCGGGGGTTCTCGCACAGATACGCAGTATTTT. Amino acid sequence: CASSPTGGSRTDTQYF.